Detailed here is one T cell receptor (beta chain). What it binds is not known. The record originates from a study of CD8 T cells in Susac syndrome. Trimming pared 6 bases from V and 0 bases from J, leaving 19 bases between. From germline, CDR1 is DFQATT and CDR2 SNEGSKA (reference sequence). This CDR3 has 16 residues. RNA amounts of 0.5 to 1 ug underwent reverse transcription with random hexamers. Each CDR3 protein is one row after TCRdb ran MiXCR on the immunoSEQ multiplex PCR reads. The table lists roughly 86,000 distinct CDR3 sequences, 95% to 97% of them singletons. Each Susac syndrome patient had definite or probable disease by recently defined criteria. Findings of the study overall: In total CD8+ repertoires, roughly 16 Susac-specific public clones were found, and CD8+ TEMRA repertoires had roughly five.

The rearrangement uses TRBV20-1 and TRBJ2-3; a weak D match, TRBD2 (5 bases). Material: CD8+ T cells from PBMCs. This clonotype originated in a human donor with Susac syndrome. The CDR3 DNA reads as TGCAGTGCCCAAAAGTGGGGAGCGATAAGCACAGATACGCAGTATTTT. Its translation: CSAQKWGAISTDTQYF.